This T cell receptor (beta chain) came from a study of a mutant IDH1 vaccine in newly diagnosed glioma. Study summary: Most had both radiotherapy and temozolomide beforehand; others had only one.

Comment on this clone: The antigen is not known.

Time point indicated: baseline, week 1 (first vaccination visit). Regarding treatment: pre-vaccination baseline after standard-of-care therapy. Looked up from germline, CDR1 is SEHNR and CDR2 is FQNEAQ (reference sequence). V shed 5 bases and J shed 3 bases, with 13 bases lying between them. CDR3 length: 14 residues. TCRdb's table, derived via immunoSEQ multiplex PCR, lists solely in-frame clones and lacks some. Of 15,000 to 20,000 clones listed, roughly 80% are singletons. Findings and caveats of the study: Pseudoprogression seemed unlinked to shifts in top peripheral T cell clonotypes.

This chain connects TRBV7-9 to TRBJ1-2; D is possibly TRBD1 (6 bases). Specimen: PBMCs, collected from a glioma patient treated with radiotherapy, temozolomide or both. This receptor was obtained from a man in his forties with glioma. The CDR3 reads CASSTVQGDYGYTF. CDR3 DNA: TGTGCCAGCAGCACAGTACAGGGCGACTATGGCTACACCTTC.